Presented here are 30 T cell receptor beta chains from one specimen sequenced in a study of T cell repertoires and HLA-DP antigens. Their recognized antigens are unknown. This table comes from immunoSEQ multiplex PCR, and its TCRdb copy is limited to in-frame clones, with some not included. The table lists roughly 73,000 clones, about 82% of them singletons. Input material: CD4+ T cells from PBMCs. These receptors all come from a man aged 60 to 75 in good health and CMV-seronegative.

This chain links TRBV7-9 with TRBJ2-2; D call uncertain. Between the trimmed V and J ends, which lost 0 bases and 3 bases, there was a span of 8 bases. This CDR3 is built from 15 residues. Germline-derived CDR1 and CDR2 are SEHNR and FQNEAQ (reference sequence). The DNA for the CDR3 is TGTGCCAGCAGCTTAGCGCCAGGCGACACCGGGGAGCTGTTTTTT. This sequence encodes CASSLAPGDTGELFF.

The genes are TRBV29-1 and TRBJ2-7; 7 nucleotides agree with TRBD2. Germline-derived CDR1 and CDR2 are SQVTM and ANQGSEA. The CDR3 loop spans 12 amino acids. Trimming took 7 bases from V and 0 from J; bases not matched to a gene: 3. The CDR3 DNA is TGCAGCGCGCGACTAGCCTCCTACGAGCAGTACTTC. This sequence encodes CSARLASYEQYF.

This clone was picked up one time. The CDR3 loop reads CASSASNTGELFF. CDR3 DNA sequence: TGTGCCAGCAGCGCCTCGAACACCGGGGAGCTGTTTTTT. The chain has TRBV7-3 and TRBJ2-2; no reliable D call. V was trimmed by 5 bases and J by 0 bases, leaving 4 bases between them. The CDR3 consists of 13 residues. Germline V gives CDR1 SGHTA, CDR2 FQGTGA.

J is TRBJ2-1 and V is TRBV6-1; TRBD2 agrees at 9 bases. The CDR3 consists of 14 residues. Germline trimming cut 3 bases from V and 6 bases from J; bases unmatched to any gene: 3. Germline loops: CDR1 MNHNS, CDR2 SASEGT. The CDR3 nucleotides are TGTGCCAGCAGTGAGCGCGGGAGGGGCAATGAGCAGTTCTTC. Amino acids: CASSERGRGNEQFF.

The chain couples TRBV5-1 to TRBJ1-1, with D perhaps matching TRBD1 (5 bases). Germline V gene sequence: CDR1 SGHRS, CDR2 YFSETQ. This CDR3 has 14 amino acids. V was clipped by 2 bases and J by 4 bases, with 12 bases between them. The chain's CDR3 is CASSFGGDGTEAFF. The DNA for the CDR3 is TGCGCCAGCAGCTTCGGAGGGGACGGCACTGAAGCTTTCTTT. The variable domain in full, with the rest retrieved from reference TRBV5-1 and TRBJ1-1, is KAGVTQTPRYLIKTRGQQVTLSCSPISGHRSVSWYQQTPGQGLQFLFEYFSETQRNKGNFPGRFSGRQFSNSRSEMNVSTLELGDSALYLCASSFGGDGTEAFFGQGTRLTVV.

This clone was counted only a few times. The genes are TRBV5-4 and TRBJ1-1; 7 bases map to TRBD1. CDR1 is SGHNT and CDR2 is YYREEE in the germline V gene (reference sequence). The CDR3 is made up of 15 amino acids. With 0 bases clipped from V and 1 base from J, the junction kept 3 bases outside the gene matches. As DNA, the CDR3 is TGTGCCAGCAGCTTGGTAGGACAGGCGAACACTGAAGCTTTCTTT. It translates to CASSLVGQANTEAFF.

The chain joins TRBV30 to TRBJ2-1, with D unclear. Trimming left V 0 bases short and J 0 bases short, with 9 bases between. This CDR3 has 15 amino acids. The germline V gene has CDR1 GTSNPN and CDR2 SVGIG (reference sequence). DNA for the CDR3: TGTGCCTGGAGTGTACGGCGGAGCTCCTACAATGAGCAGTTCTTC. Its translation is CAWSVRRSSYNEQFF.

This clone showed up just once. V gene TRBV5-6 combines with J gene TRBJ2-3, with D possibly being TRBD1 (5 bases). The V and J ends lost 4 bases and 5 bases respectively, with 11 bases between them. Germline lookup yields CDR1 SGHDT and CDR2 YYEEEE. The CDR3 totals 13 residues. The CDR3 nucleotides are TGTGCCAGCAGCGTGCAGGGTGTAGATACGCAGTATTTT. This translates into CASSVQGVDTQYF. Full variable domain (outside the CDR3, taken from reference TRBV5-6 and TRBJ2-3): DAGVTQSPTHLIKTRGQQVTLRCSPKSGHDTVSWYQQALGQGPQFIFQYYEEEERQRGNFPDRFSGHQFPNYSSELNVNALLLGDSALYLCASSVQGVDTQYFGPGTRLTVL.

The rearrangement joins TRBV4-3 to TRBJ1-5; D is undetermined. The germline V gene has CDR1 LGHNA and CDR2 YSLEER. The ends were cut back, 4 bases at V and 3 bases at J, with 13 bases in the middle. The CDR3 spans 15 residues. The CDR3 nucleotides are TGCGCCAGCAGCCCCTTCCACAGCACCAATCAGCCCCAGCATTTT. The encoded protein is CASSPFHSTNQPQHF.

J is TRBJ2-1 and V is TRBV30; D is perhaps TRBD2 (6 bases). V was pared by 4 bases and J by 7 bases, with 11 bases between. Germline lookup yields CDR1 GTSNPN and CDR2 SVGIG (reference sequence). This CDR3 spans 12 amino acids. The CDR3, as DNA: TGTGCCTGGACCTACGGGGGTAATGAGCAGTTCTTC. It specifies CAWTYGGNEQFF.

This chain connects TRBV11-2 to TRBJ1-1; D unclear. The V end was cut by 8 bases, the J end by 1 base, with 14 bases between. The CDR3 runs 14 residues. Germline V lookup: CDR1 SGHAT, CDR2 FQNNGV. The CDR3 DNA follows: TGTGCCAGCCAGTCTACGGGAGGGAACACTGAAGCTTTCTTT. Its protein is CASQSTGGNTEAFF. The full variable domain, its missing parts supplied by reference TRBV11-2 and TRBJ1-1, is EAGVAQSPRYKIIEKRQSVAFWCNPISGHATLYWYQQILGQGPKLLIQFQNNGVVDDSQLPKDRFSAERLKGVDSTLKIQPAKLEDSAVYLCASQSTGGNTEAFFGQGTRLTVV.

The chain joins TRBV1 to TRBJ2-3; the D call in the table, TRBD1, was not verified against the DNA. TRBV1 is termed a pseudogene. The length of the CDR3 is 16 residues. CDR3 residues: CTSSQDRTGPTDTQYF. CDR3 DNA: TGCACCAGCAGCCAAGACAGGACAGGGCCCACAGATACGCAGTATTTT.

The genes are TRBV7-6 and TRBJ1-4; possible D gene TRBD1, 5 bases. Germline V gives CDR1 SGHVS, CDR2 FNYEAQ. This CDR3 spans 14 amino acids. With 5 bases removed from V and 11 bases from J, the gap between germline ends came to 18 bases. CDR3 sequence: CASSNAGQGDKLFF. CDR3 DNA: TGTGCCAGCAGCAACGCCGGTCAGGGCGATAAACTGTTTTTT.

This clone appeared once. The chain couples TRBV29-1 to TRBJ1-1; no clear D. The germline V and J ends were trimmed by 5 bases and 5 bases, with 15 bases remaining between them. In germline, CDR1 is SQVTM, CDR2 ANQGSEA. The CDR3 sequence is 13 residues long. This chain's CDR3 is CSVHRVPVTEAFF. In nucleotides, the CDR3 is TGCAGCGTTCACCGGGTCCCCGTGACTGAAGCTTTCTTT.

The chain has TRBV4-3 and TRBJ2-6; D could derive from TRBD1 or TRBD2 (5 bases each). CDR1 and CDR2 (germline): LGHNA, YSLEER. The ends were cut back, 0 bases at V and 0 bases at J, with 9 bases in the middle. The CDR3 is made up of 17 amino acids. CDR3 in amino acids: CASSQDTGASGANVLTF. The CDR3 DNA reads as TGCGCCAGCAGCCAAGATACCGGGGCCTCTGGGGCCAACGTCCTGACTTTC.

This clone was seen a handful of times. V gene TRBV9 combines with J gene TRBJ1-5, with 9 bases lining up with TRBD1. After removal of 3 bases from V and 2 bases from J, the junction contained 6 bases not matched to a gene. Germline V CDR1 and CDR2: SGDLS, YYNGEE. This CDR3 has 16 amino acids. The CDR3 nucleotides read TGTGCCAGCAGCGCCGGGACAGGGAACGGCAATCAGCCCCAGCATTTT. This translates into CASSAGTGNGNQPQHF.

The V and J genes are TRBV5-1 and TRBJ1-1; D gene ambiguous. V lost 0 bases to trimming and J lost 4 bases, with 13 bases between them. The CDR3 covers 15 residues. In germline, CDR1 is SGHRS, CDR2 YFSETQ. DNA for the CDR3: TGCGCCAGCAGCTTGGCCGAGCCCCGTAGCACTGAAGCTTTCTTT. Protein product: CASSLAEPRSTEAFF.

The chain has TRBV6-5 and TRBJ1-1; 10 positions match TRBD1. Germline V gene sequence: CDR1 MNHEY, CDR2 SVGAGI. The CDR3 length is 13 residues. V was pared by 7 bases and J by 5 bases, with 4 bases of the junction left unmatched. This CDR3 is CASTRTGGTEAFF. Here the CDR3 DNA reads TGTGCCAGCACTCGGACAGGGGGAACTGAAGCTTTCTTT.

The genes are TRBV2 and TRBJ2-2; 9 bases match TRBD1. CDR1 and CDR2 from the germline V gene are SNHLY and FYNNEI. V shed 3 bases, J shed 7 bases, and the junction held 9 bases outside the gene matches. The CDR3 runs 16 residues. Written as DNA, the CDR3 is TGTGCCAGCAGTGATCGGGGGACAGGGAAGAACGGGGAGCTGTTTTTT. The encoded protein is CASSDRGTGKNGELFF. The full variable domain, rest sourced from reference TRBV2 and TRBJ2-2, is EPEVTQTPSHQVTQMGQEVILRCVPISNHLYFYWYRQILGQKVEFLVSFYNNEISEKSEIFDDQFSVERPDGSNFTLKIRSTKLEDSAMYFCASSDRGTGKNGELFFGEGSRLTVL.

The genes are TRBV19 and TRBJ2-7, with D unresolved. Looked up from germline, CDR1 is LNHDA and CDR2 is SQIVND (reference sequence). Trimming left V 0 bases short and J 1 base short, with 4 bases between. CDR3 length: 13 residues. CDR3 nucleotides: TGTGCCAGTAGTATAGATCTGTCCTACGAGCAGTACTTC. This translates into CASSIDLSYEQYF. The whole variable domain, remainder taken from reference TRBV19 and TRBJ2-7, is DGGITQSPKYLFRKEGQNVTLSCEQNLNHDAMYWYRQDPGQGLRLIYYSQIVNDFQKGDIAEGYSVSREKKESFPLTVTSAQKNPTAFYLCASSIDLSYEQYFGPGTRLTVT.

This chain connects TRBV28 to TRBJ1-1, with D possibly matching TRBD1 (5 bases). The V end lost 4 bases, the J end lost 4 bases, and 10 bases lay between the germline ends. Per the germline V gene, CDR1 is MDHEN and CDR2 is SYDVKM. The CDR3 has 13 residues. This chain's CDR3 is CASSSGIVTEAFF. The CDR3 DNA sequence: TGTGCCAGCAGTTCAGGGATCGTCACTGAAGCTTTCTTT.

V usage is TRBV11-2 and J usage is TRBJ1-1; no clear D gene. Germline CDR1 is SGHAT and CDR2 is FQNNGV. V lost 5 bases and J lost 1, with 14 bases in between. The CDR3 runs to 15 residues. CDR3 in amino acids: CASSHRLAANTEAFF. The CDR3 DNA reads TGTGCCAGCAGCCACAGACTGGCGGCGAACACTGAAGCTTTCTTT.

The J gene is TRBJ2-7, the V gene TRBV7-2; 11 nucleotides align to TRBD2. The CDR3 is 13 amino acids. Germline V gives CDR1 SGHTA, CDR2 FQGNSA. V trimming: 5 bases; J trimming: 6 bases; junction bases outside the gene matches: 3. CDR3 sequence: CASSPLAGGEQYF. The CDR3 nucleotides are TGTGCCAGCAGCCCCCTAGCGGGGGGCGAGCAGTACTTC.

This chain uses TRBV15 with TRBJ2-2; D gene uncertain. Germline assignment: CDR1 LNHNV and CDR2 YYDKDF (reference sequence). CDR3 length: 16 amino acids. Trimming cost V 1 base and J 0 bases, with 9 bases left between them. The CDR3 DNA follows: TGTGCCACCAGCAGAGGACGCGGATCGAACACCGGGGAGCTGTTTTTT. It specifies CATSRGRGSNTGELFF. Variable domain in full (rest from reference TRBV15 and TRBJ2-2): DAMVIQNPRYQVTQFGKPVTLSCSQTLNHNVMYWYQQKSSQAPKLLFHYYDKDFNNEADTPDNFQSRRPNTSFCFLDIRSPGLGDTAMYLCATSRGRGSNTGELFFGEGSRLTVL.

The CDR3 is CASSPAGVHTDTQYF. The CDR3 region has the DNA TGTGCCAGCAGTCCCGCAGGGGTACACACAGATACGCAGTATTTT. The chain carries TRBV27 and TRBJ2-3; tentatively, D is TRBD1 (6 bases). This CDR3 contains 15 residues. In germline, CDR1 is MNHEY, CDR2 SMNVEV (reference sequence). V lost 5 bases to trimming and J lost 2 bases, with 14 bases between them.

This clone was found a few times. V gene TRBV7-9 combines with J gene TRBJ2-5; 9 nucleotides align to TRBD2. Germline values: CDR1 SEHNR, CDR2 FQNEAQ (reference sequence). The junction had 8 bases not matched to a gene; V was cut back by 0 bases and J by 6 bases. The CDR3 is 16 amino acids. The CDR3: CASSLAPGGGVQTQYF. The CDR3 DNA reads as TGTGCCAGCAGCTTAGCGCCGGGCGGGGGGGTGCAGACCCAGTACTTC.

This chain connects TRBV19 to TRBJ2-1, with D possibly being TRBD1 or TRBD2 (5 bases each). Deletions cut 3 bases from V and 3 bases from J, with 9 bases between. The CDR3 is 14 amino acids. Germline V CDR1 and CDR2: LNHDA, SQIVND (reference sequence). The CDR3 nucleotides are TGTGCCAGTAGTATTGGGGGTAACTACAATGAGCAGTTCTTC. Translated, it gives CASSIGGNYNEQFF.

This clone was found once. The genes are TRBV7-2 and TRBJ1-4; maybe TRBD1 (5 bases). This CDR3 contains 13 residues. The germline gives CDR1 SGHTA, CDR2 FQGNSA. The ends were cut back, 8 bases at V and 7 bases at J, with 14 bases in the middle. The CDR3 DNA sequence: TGTGCCAGCGGGACGCAGCCTGCTGAAAAACTGTTTTTT. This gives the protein CASGTQPAEKLFF. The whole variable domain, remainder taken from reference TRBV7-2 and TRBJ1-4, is GAGVSQSPSNKVTEKGKDVELRCDPISGHTALYWYRQSLGQGLEFLIYFQGNSAPDKSGLPSDRFSAERTGGSVSTLTIQRTQQEDSAVYLCASGTQPAEKLFFGSGTQLSVL.

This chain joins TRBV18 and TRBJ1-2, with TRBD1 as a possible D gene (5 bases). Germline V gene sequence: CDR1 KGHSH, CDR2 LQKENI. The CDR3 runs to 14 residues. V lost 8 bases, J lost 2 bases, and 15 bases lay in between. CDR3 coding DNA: TGTGCCAGCACTACTACCGCAGGGAACTATGGCTACACCTTC. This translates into CASTTTAGNYGYTF.

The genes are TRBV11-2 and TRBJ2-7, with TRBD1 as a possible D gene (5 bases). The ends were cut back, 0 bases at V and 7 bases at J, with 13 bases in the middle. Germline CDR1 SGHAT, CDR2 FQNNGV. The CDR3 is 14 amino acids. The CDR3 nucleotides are TGTGCCAGCAGCTTAGAGAGACAGTCTGGGGAGCAGTACTTC. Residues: CASSLERQSGEQYF.